The 32 T cell receptor beta chains reported below all come from one sample, sequenced in a study of regulatory T cells in long-lasting Graves disease. Building the TCR beta libraries relied on iRepertoire HTBI primers, and CDR3 regions underwent Arm-PCR. Each CDR3 protein gets one entry after TCRdb re-called the multiplex PCR reads with MiXCR. The data hold around 500,000 distinct CDR3 sequences, with around 16% observed a single time. The time point here: newly diagnosed GD, antithyroid drugs for less than 3 months. The TCR library was made from RNA extracted from PBMCs. This sample also belongs to another study, concerning T cells in Graves' hyperthyroidism and ophthalmopathy.

The sequences come from peripheral blood mononuclear cells (PBMCs), collected at new diagnosis, from a patient treated with antithyroid drugs. These receptors all come from a woman aged 35-60 years with Graves disease.

The sample holds many counts of this clonotype. The genes are TRBV5-1 and TRBJ2-5; D remains unclear. Looked up from germline, CDR1 is SGHRS and CDR2 is YFSETQ. V was clipped by 0 bases and J by 4 bases, with 10 bases between them. The CDR3 is 14 residues long. CDR3 in DNA: TGCGCCAGCAGCTTGGATCGGGCAGCAGAGACCCAGTACTTC. Protein product: CASSLDRAAETQYF. Full variable domain (outside the CDR3, taken from reference TRBV5-1 and TRBJ2-5): KAGVTQTPRYLIKTRGQQVTLSCSPISGHRSVSWYQQTPGQGLQFLFEYFSETQRNKGNFPGRFSGRQFSNSRSEMNVSTLELGDSALYLCASSLDRAAETQYFGPGTRLLVL.

This clonotype was found many times. CDR3: CASSFLRGRVPTNYGYTF. In DNA, the CDR3 is TGTGCCAGCAGTTTCCTGAGGGGTCGGGTCCCCACTAACTATGGCTACACCTTC. J is TRBJ1-2 and V is TRBV28; possible D gene TRBD1, 5 bases. From germline, CDR1 is MDHEN and CDR2 SYDVKM. The CDR3 totals 18 residues. Deletions cut 3 bases from V and 0 bases from J, with 20 bases between.

This clonotype showed up many times. The genes are TRBV27 and TRBJ1-5; 8 bases agree with TRBD1. CDR1 is MNHEY, CDR2 SMNVEV, per germline (reference sequence). This CDR3 spans 12 amino acids. The CDR3 DNA reads as TGTGCGACAGGGGTTAGCAATCAGCCCCAGCATTTT. It is translated as CATGVSNQPQHF.

This clonotype was picked up many times. CDR3 sequence: CASSPSTGGTYEQYF. CDR3 coding DNA: TGCGCCAGCAGTCCGTCGACGGGGGGGACCTACGAGCAGTACTTC. The J gene is TRBJ2-7, the V gene TRBV5-1; 8 bases are a match to TRBD2. This CDR3 contains 15 residues. Germline trimming cut 5 bases from V and 2 bases from J; bases unmatched to any gene: 9. Per germline, CDR1 SGHRS and CDR2 YFSETQ.

This clonotype was counted many times. The rearrangement joins TRBV11-3 to TRBJ2-3; the D is unclear. Per the germline V gene, CDR1 is SGHNT and CDR2 is YENEEA. This CDR3 spans 15 amino acids. Trimming stripped 3 bases from V and 0 bases from J, with 10 bases between. The CDR3 nucleotides read TGTGCCAGCAGCTTCGGGTCCGCTAGCACAGATACGCAGTATTTT. Its protein is CASSFGSASTDTQYF.

This clonotype showed up many times. V gene TRBV5-1 combines with J gene TRBJ2-3; unclear D gene. The CDR3 runs to 15 residues. The germline V gene has CDR1 SGHRS and CDR2 YFSETQ. Trimming stripped 7 bases from V and 0 bases from J, with 15 bases between. CDR3 coding DNA: TGCGCCAGCGGACGAGGCGGAGTTAGCACAGATACGCAGTATTTT. Its protein is CASGRGGVSTDTQYF.

This clonotype was seen a few times. The genes are TRBV12-3 or TRBV12-4 and TRBJ1-5; 12 nucleotides agree with TRBD1. CDR3 length equals 14 residues. V was pared by 6 bases and J by 6 bases, with 3 bases of the junction left unmatched. CDR3 bases: TGTGCCAGCAGGGGGACAGGGGGCGTTCAGCCCCAGCATTTT. It codes for CASRGTGGVQPQHF.

This clonotype was picked up a small number of times. This chain links TRBV15 with TRBJ1-6; the D is unclear. Germline V CDR1 and CDR2: LNHNV, YYDKDF (reference sequence). The CDR3 is made up of 15 amino acids. V gave up 0 bases and J gave up 6 bases, with 9 bases separating them. CDR3 protein: CATSRDRPTNSPLHF. Written as DNA, the CDR3 is TGTGCCACCAGCAGAGACAGGCCGACTAATTCACCCCTCCACTTT.

The chain uses TRBV5-1 and TRBJ2-5; 7 positions agree with TRBD2. Germline CDR1 reads SGHRS; CDR2 reads YFSETQ. The trim removed 0 bases at V and 4 bases at J, leaving 6 bases unmatched. This CDR3 is built from 15 residues. Written as DNA, the CDR3 is TGCGCCAGCAGCTTGGAGACGGGGGGAGGAGAGACCCAGTACTTC. Protein product: CASSLETGGGETQYF.

Details on this clonotype: It is likely a read error, because the conserved phenylalanine at the end of the CDR3 is missing. The DNA is omitted, as the CDR3 cannot be located on it reliably, and the CDR3 follows TCRdb's listing. This rearrangement joins TRBV7-9 to TRBJ1-2; TRBD1 is the table's D call, not checked against the DNA. The CDR3 numbers 12 amino acids, ends counted. The germline V gene encodes CDR1 SEHNR and CDR2 FQNEAQ (reference sequence). CDR3 sequence: CASSPGQGVTTP.

The rearrangement links TRBV7-6 to TRBJ2-5, with D perhaps matching TRBD1 (6 bases). CDR3 length equals 15 residues. Looked up from germline, CDR1 is SGHVS and CDR2 is FNYEAQ. V was pared by 3 bases and J by 3 bases, with 14 bases between. The CDR3, as DNA: TGTGCCAGCAGCTTGGTTAGGACAGCAAAAGAGACCCAGTACTTC. Its protein is CASSLVRTAKETQYF.

Only a few counts were recorded for this clonotype. The chain links TRBV10-3 to TRBJ2-7; TRBD1 or TRBD2 may be the D gene (5 bases each). Germline V gives CDR1 ENHRY, CDR2 SYGVKD. V was pared by 3 bases and J by 0 bases, with 6 bases between. The CDR3 totals 13 residues. The CDR3 is CAISDGGSYEQYF. The CDR3 DNA reads TGTGCCATCAGTGATGGGGGCTCCTACGAGCAGTACTTC.

This clonotype was counted only a few times. The rearrangement links TRBV4-2 to TRBJ2-2, with D perhaps matching TRBD2 (6 bases). This CDR3 comprises 17 residues. Germline values: CDR1 LGHNA, CDR2 YNFKEQ. V dropped 6 bases and J dropped 2 bases, with 19 bases sitting between them. The CDR3 sequence is CASSLNIAELNTGELFF. CDR3 sequence (DNA): TGTGCCAGCAGTCTTAATATAGCGGAGCTAAACACCGGGGAGCTGTTTTTT.

J is TRBJ1-1 and V is TRBV20-1; TRBD1 agrees at 11 bases. V was clipped by 3 bases and J by 0 bases; unmatched bases: 6. The germline CDR1 and CDR2 sequences are DFQATT and SNEGSKA (reference sequence). The CDR3 contains 16 residues. CDR3 loop: CSARGQGGTMNTEAFF. The DNA of the CDR3 is TGCAGTGCTAGGGGACAGGGGGGAACCATGAACACTGAAGCTTTCTTT.

This clonotype was counted many times. This chain joins TRBV24-1 and TRBJ2-3; 7 bases agree with TRBD1. The length of the CDR3 is 15 residues. From germline, CDR1 is KGHDR and CDR2 SFDVKD. V lost 6 bases to trimming and J lost 0 bases; unmatched junction nucleotides: 5. The CDR3 region is CATSPGTASTDTQYF. CDR3 sequence (DNA): TGTGCCACCAGTCCCGGGACAGCTAGCACAGATACGCAGTATTTT.

This clonotype was seen at least ten times. The chain uses TRBV6-2 or TRBV6-3 and TRBJ2-1; 8 bases are a match to TRBD1. The ends lost 2 bases at V and 9 bases at J; junction bases unmatched: 6. Germline V gene lookup returns CDR1 MNHEY and CDR2 SVGEGT. This CDR3 region has 14 residues. This CDR3 reads CASSYALTGAEQFF. The CDR3 DNA follows: TGTGCCAGCAGTTACGCCCTGACAGGGGCTGAGCAGTTCTTC.

This clonotype was observed a few times. The rearrangement uses TRBV5-1 and TRBJ2-7; 7 positions match TRBD1. Germline V gene lookup returns CDR1 SGHRS and CDR2 YFSETQ. CDR3 length: 16 residues. J gave up 2 bases and V 4 bases, and 12 bases lay outside the gene matches. The CDR3 sequence is CASSPGDREYTYEQYF. CDR3 nucleotide sequence: TGCGCCAGCAGCCCGGGCGACAGGGAGTATACCTACGAGCAGTACTTC.

This clonotype has just a few counts. The chain combines TRBV7-8 with TRBJ1-1, with D uncertain. The V gene lost 0 bases and the J gene lost 1 base, with 9 bases spanning the gap. The germline gives CDR1 SGHVS, CDR2 FQNEAQ. There are 15 residues in the CDR3. Here the CDR3 reads CASSLAGQENTEAFF. The CDR3 DNA reads TGTGCCAGCAGCTTAGCGGGTCAGGAGAACACTGAAGCTTTCTTT.

This clonotype was found many times. This chain uses TRBV14 with TRBJ2-3, with D perhaps being TRBD1 or TRBD2 (5 bases each). CDR1 and CDR2 from the germline V gene are SGHDN and FVKESK. V lost 1 base, J lost 8 bases, and 13 bases lay in between. The CDR3 is made up of 14 amino acids. The CDR3 DNA follows: TGTGCCAGCAGCCAAGCTTCCGGTGGGGGTACGCAGTATTTT. This translates into CASSQASGGGTQYF.

This clonotype was seen a few times. The chain links TRBV4-1 to TRBJ2-5, with D maybe TRBD1 (5 bases). From germline, CDR1 is MGHRA and CDR2 YSYEKL. The CDR3 totals 14 residues. The V end lost 1 base, the J end lost 2 bases, and 8 bases lay between the germline ends. For the CDR3, the DNA is TGCGCCAGCAGCCAAGGACAGTTACAAGAGACCCAGTACTTC. Its translation: CASSQGQLQETQYF.

This clonotype was counted ten times or more. This sequence joins TRBV11-2 and TRBJ2-3; 7 bases are a match to TRBD1. The V gene end was trimmed by 5 bases and the J gene end by 0 bases; junction bases not matched to a gene: 14. The CDR3 is 18 residues long. Per the germline V gene, CDR1 is SGHAT and CDR2 is FQNNGV. In DNA, the CDR3 is TGTGCCAGCAGCCGCCTCCCTCCGGGACAGCCTAGCACAGATACGCAGTATTTT. Its translation is CASSRLPPGQPSTDTQYF. The variable domain in full, completed from reference TRBV11-2 and TRBJ2-3, reads EAGVAQSPRYKIIEKRQSVAFWCNPISGHATLYWYQQILGQGPKLLIQFQNNGVVDDSQLPKDRFSAERLKGVDSTLKIQPAKLEDSAVYLCASSRLPPGQPSTDTQYFGPGTRLTVL.

The chain uses TRBV3-1 and TRBJ2-7, with unresolved D. The germline V and J ends were trimmed by 4 bases and 3 bases, with 13 bases remaining between them. The CDR3 sequence is 14 residues long. Germline V gene sequence: CDR1 LGHDT, CDR2 YNNKEL (reference sequence). The CDR3 sequence: CASSLLEQSYEQYF. The CDR3 DNA reads TGTGCCAGCAGCCTACTTGAACAGAGCTACGAGCAGTACTTC.

This clonotype was seen repeatedly, ten times or more. This chain uses TRBV2 with TRBJ2-5; the D call may be TRBD1 or TRBD2 (5 bases each). Germline V lookup: CDR1 SNHLY, CDR2 FYNNEI. The CDR3 runs to 14 residues. Trimming cost V 2 bases and J 3 bases, with 10 bases left between them. CDR3 DNA: TGTGCCAGCAGTGAACAGGGACCCAAAGAGACCCAGTACTTC. It encodes CASSEQGPKETQYF.

A note on this clonotype: A much larger clone lies one base from this, so it may be a read error. DNA of the CDR3: TGCAGTGCATCAGGTCCCTACGAGCAGTACTTC. Encoded protein: CSASGPYEQYF. The chain links TRBV29-1 to TRBJ2-7; D not certain. Per the germline V gene, CDR1 is SQVTM and CDR2 is ANQGSEA. The CDR3 covers 11 residues.

V gene TRBV19 combines with J gene TRBJ2-1; no clear D gene. Per germline, CDR1 LNHDA and CDR2 SQIVND (reference sequence). This CDR3 contains 13 residues. V was cut by 1 base and J by 5 bases, with 6 bases left in between. This CDR3 reads CASSIVGNNEQFF. The CDR3 DNA is TGTGCCAGTAGTATAGTTGGCAACAATGAGCAGTTCTTC.

This clonotype was seen at least ten times. V usage is TRBV2 and J usage is TRBJ2-7; D is undetermined. Germline CDR1 SNHLY, CDR2 FYNNEI. The CDR3 runs to 14 residues. V was trimmed by 7 bases and J by 0 bases, leaving 13 bases between them. In nucleotides, the CDR3 is TGTGCCAGCATATGGGAAAGGGACTCCTACGAGCAGTACTTC. Its protein is CASIWERDSYEQYF.

This clonotype has at least ten counts. V is TRBV11-3 and J is TRBJ1-1; D is undetermined. V lost 3 bases and J 2 bases, leaving 16 bases between the germline ends. The CDR3 covers 16 residues. Germline V gene data show CDR1 as SGHNT and CDR2 as YENEEA. The CDR3 sequence is CASSLNQRELNTEAFF. The CDR3, as DNA: TGTGCCAGCAGCTTGAACCAGAGGGAGCTCAACACTGAAGCTTTCTTT. Variable domain in full (rest from reference TRBV11-3 and TRBJ1-1): EAGVVQSPRYKIIEKKQPVAFWCNPISGHNTLYWYLQNLGQGPELLIRYENEEAVDDSQLPKDRFSAERLKGVDSTLKIQPAELGDSAVYLCASSLNQRELNTEAFFGQGTRLTVV.

Notes on this clonotype: A much larger clone lies a single base off, so this may be a read error. This chain links TRBV6-1 with TRBJ1-2; possibly TRBD1 for D (5 bases). CDR3 length equals 13 residues. The germline gives CDR1 MNHNS, CDR2 SASEGT. V lost 5 bases and J 8 bases, leaving 15 bases between the germline ends. In DNA form, the CDR3 reads TGTGCCAGCAGTAAAACCCAGGGATACGGCTACACCTTC. It translates to CASSKTQGYGYTF.

V gene TRBV12-3 or TRBV12-4 combines with J gene TRBJ1-5, with 7 bases aligning to TRBD1. This CDR3 comprises 14 residues. The V segment lost 3 bases and the J segment 7 bases; nucleotides outside the gene matches: 6. The CDR3: CASSFEGAGQPQHF. Written as DNA, the CDR3 is TGTGCCAGCAGTTTCGAGGGGGCTGGGCAGCCCCAGCATTTT.

The CDR3 spells CASSQDGQVVRGYTF. The CDR3 region has the DNA TGTGCCAGCAGCCAAGACGGACAGGTGGTGCGCGGCTACACCTTC. The V gene is TRBV3-1, the J gene TRBJ1-2, with 7 bases matching TRBD1. The CDR3 extends over 15 amino acids. Germline assignment: CDR1 LGHDT and CDR2 YNNKEL (reference sequence). V trimming: 0 bases; J trimming: 8 bases; junction bases outside the gene matches: 9.

There are a few counts of this clonotype. The V gene is TRBV7-2, the J gene TRBJ1-3, with unresolved D. Germline CDR1 SGHTA, CDR2 FQGNSA. The CDR3 is 13 residues long. Trimming pared 3 bases from V and 4 bases from J, leaving 7 bases between. The CDR3 coding sequence is TGTGCCAGCAGCTTTCAGACGGGAAACACCATATATTTT. Translating gives CASSFQTGNTIYF.

This clonotype was recorded a few times. One end of the junction fails to match germline, which may point to a read error. The chain recombines TRBV2 with TRBJ2-6; D possibly corresponds to TRBD2 (6 bases). Germline values: CDR1 SNHLY, CDR2 FYNNEI. The CDR3 spans 18 residues. The CDR3 DNA follows: TGTGCCAGCAGCTTAGATTTGTCGGGACTGAGTGGGGCCGACGTCCTGACTTTC. Its protein product is CASSLDLSGLSGADVLTF.